This T cell receptor beta chain was sequenced during a study of blood T cell repertoires in COVID-19. Study summary: PBMCs, B-cell-depleted T cells, or T cells provided the cDNA or gDNA that made up the material.

Clones were sequenced by immunoSEQ multiplex PCR, and TCRdb holds only the in-frame ones, with some missing. The table shows more than 45,000 clones, with 85% to 90% occurring only once. The CDR3 sequence is 13 residues long. Unmatched junction bases numbered 5, after V lost 4 bases and J lost 6 bases. CDR1 and CDR2 from the germline V gene are SQVTM and ANQGSEA. Material: peripheral blood. The receptor comes from a human donor with active COVID-19. The donor label of this sample is uncertain. The rearrangement links TRBV29-1 to TRBJ2-3; 9 nucleotides line up with TRBD1. In nucleotides, the CDR3 is TGCAGCGTTGGGACAGGGGCCTTGGATACGCAGTATTTT. Protein: CSVGTGALDTQYF.